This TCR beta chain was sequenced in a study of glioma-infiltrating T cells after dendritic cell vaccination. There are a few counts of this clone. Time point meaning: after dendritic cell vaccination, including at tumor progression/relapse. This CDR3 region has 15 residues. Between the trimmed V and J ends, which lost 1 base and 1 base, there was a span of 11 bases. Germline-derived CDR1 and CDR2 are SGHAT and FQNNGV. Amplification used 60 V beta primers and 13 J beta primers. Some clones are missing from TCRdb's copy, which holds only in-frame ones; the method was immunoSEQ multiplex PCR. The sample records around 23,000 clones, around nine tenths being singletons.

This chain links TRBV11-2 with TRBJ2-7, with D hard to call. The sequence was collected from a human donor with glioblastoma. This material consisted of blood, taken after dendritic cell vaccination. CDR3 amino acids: CASSLAQAHSYEQYF. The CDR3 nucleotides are TGTGCCAGCAGCTTAGCGCAGGCCCATTCCTACGAGCAGTACTTC. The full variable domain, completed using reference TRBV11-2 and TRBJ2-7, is EAGVAQSPRYKIIEKRQSVAFWCNPISGHATLYWYQQILGQGPKLLIQFQNNGVVDDSQLPKDRFSAERLKGVDSTLKIQPAKLEDSAVYLCASSLAQAHSYEQYFGPGTRLTVT.